This T cell receptor (beta chain) was obtained from a study of T cells after posttransplantation cyclophosphamide listed by TCRdb under 2016. For context, the study as a whole: The study tracked T cell repertoire reconstitution by TRB sequencing after myeloablative bone marrow transplantation using posttransplantation cyclophosphamide as GVHD prophylaxis. Samples from 35 PTCy-treated patients, along with samples from around 16 of their related bone marrow donors, underwent antigen receptor sequencing. Blood from all 30 or so PTCy patients who had 1-year posttransplant specimens underwent TRB sequencing. In 3 patients, up to roughly 3 additional blood samples taken between 2 and 5.2 years after transplant also underwent TRB sequencing, as did pretransplant blood from a handful of patients. Because TRA and TRB clonality correlated tightly in about 10 samples, later TCR analyses were limited to TRB. Public TRB sequences were checked against a database of over 3,000 sequences associated with responses to pathogens, tumor antigens, self-antigens and alloantigens. General conclusions and limits of the study: The TRB repertoires of T cells infiltrating skin or the GI tract showed only limited overlap with the TRB repertoires found in blood. Across fewer than 50 patients, recipient CMV seropositivity and CMV reactivation were highly associated with TRB clonality; PTCy diversity was similar to CNI/methotrexate controls. At 1-2 months, donor-recipient similarity was low but rose over the first year, and the later blood repertoires were often dominated by donor CD8+ memory clones.

PTCy-treated patients were drawn from a prospective multi-institutional clinical trial. Peripheral blood and bone marrow mononuclear cells were isolated by Ficoll-Hypaque density centrifugation and were cryopreserved. V is pruned by 2 bases and J by 4 bases, leaving 5 bases of the junction without a gene match. Taken from the germline V gene (reference sequence), the CDR1 and CDR2 loops are GTSNPN and SVGIG. Including cysteine and phenylalanine, the CDR3 has 14 amino acids. The only DNA kept is the CDR3, 42 bases in frame from the first base. Genomic DNA was the input for TRB sequencing, which was run either with the immunoSEQ assay at survey resolution or with the hsTCRB kit. The authors processed their data as follows. The immunoSEQ software handled the initial read processing, while the LymphoSeq R package was used for the repertoire analyses. Clonality was computed as 1 minus normalized Shannon entropy; Gini coefficient was also calculated for each TRB dataset. To infer phenotypes in unsorted samples, TRB sequences from sorted subsets of the recipient or donor were mapped onto the unsorted samples of the same recipient. The source is immuneACCESS, and TCRdb retained only in-frame sequences with V and J called. Part of the clones is not carried over; for the studies checked, unresolved V genes explain less than half of this, and the remainder is unexplained. V and J calls and clone size are given by that table; D and trimming were obtained from the DNA. The sample table contains some 47,000 clones; only one count was recorded for more than 70% of them. The ten largest clones capture 2.8% of the sample.

Note on this clone: The target of this receptor is not known. Base-call qualities are not available, and no considerably larger clone is one nucleotide away.

Sample: PBMCs. This receptor was identified in a man aged 25 to 45 with a blood cancer, CMV-positive, and with a related stem cell donor. The V and J segments used are TRBV30 and TRBJ1-1; TRBD1 lines up with 9 middle nucleotides. Here the CDR3 is given as CAWSSGTGPTEAFF. DNA sequence: TGTGCCTGGAGTTCGGGGACAGGGCCCACTGAAGCTTTCTTT.